The sequence of this TCR beta chain was determined in a study of T-cell memory formation after mild COVID-19. Whole-study results and caveats: Researchers report contracting CD4+ clones mostly in CM and EM, with CD8+ clones in EMRA. Some clones that responded turned up in pre-infection memory, which suggests that cross-reactive memory joined in.

Barcoded TCR alpha and TCR beta cDNA libraries with UMIs came from 5'RACE using constant-segment primers. A single record per CDR3 protein comes from TCRdb applying MiXCR to the 5' RACE reads. The table shows roughly 560,000 distinct CDR3 sequences, with roughly 22% occurring only once. Notes on this clonotype: Its antigen is currently unknown.

Trimming left V 3 bases short and J 4 bases short, with 14 bases between. CDR1 is SGDLS, CDR2 YYNGEE, per germline. CDR3 length: 15 residues. Sequencing input: PBMCs or a T cell subset sorted from them (not recorded which). The TCR sequence derives from an adult woman who had mild COVID-19 (a few samples of this study predate the infection). Cell type and time point are not known. V gene TRBV9 combines with J gene TRBJ1-5, with a possible D match to TRBD1 (5 bases). This CDR3 is CASSGRDGLNQPQHF. In DNA, the CDR3 is TGTGCCAGCAGCGGCCGGGACGGATTGAATCAGCCCCAGCATTTT.